This entry features one T cell receptor (beta chain) sequence. Its target antigen remains unknown. A much larger clone sits a single nucleotide away, making a read error possible. The sample originates from a study of blood T cells in healthy people across ages (dated by TCRdb to between 2014 and 2017). About the full investigation: Template switching captured roughly one uniquely barcoded TCR beta cDNA molecule per two T cells in model experiments. Using deep sequencing normalized with unique cDNA molecular identifiers, the study measured how TCR beta repertoire diversity changes with age. Using the same blood draw, the study looked at two additional independent replicas of 1 million unique cDNA reads for two donors, one aged 18 to 30 and the other aged 80 or older. Donors of different ages were randomly distributed across sequencing lanes to avoid experimental bias. The donors were split into four age groups: young (average 16 years), middle-aged (over 35), aged (about 56) and long-lived (under 85).

Study-wide conclusions, independent of this receptor: As age increased, observed TCR beta diversity per million T cells dropped in a roughly linear way, and a significant reduction was already evident by age roughly 36. Since profiling was done on bulk unsorted PBMCs, naive and antigen-experienced compartments could not be conclusively compared. The long-lived group showed more naive CD4+ T cells, fewer expanded clones and increased TCR diversity than the aged group, suggesting age selection. Estimates of total diversity based on one million sequenced T cells were considered lower bounds and underestimates. Observed TCR beta diversity correlated strongly with the percentage of naive T cells measured by flow cytometry. Because the CMV infection status of the donors was unknown, age-related changes in expanded clonotypes may potentially have been confounded.

The roughly 39 donors, aged roughly 6 to 90 years, were systemically healthy Caucasian individuals from Russia. Each donor gave 8 to 10 milliliters of peripheral blood, collected into EDTA-treated Vacutainer tubes. Ficoll-Paque density-gradient centrifugation was used to isolate PBMCs, with at least 7 million per sample. Trizol reagent was used to extract total RNA from PBMCs, with at least 6 micrograms per sample. For every donor, an aliquot of PBMCs went through flow cytometry to measure the percentages of naive CD45RAhigh/CD27high T cells. Receptors were amplified or captured by 5' RACE. The sequencer was an Illumina HiSeq 2500. A second about 7 to 11 cycle PCR used a sample-barcoded 5' primer and a J-beta primer mix. Each TCR beta cDNA molecule received a unique molecular identifier from a template-switch 5' adaptor carrying 12 random nucleotides. At least 2.5 million CDR3-containing paired-end reads were obtained from each sample. All of the RNA was converted into first-strand cDNA using the Mint cDNA synthesis kit, with a TRBC-specific oligonucleotide serving as the primer. After uracil-DNA glycosylase treatment, a first 18-cycle PCR used universal primers M1SS and BC2_uni_R on all cDNA. The authors' pipeline ran thus. Normalization of each sample was performed by random selection of 1 million high-quality reads, each carrying a distinct molecular identifier. Reads with shared molecular identifiers were discarded instead of being binned into consensus sequences. MiTCR, with a Q25 quality threshold and the strictest error-elimination algorithm, was used for CDR3 identification, clonotype clustering and error correction. A nonparametric unseen species model with Euler transformation was used to estimate a lower bound on total TCR beta diversity. TCRdb applied fastp at Q25 and MiXCR to the public reads, then kept only in-frame beta chains. Rows are combined by CDR3 protein, so each entry shows the most common genes and DNA. None of the V and J calls come from the authors' own analysis; TCRdb made them. The sample yields about 1.6 million distinct CDR3 sequences; about 35% were counted once. The top ten hold around 10% of the sample.

The sample consisted of blood. The sequence derives from a woman in her thirties in good health.

The CDR3: CASSQEMLNTEAFF. The DNA reads as follows: TGCGCCAGCAGCCAAGAGATGTTGAACACTGAAGCTTTCTTT. The sequence is built from TRBV4-1 and TRBJ1-1; the D gene identity is not certain. V is shortened by 0 bases, J by 0 bases, and the region joining them spans 5 bases. The CDR3 covers 14 residues, taking in both the cysteine and the phenylalanine. Only the CDR3 DNA is retained, 42 bases long and in frame from the first base. The germline V gene specifies MGHRA as CDR1 and YSYEKL as CDR2.